This T cell receptor beta chain was captured by sequencing in a study of CD8 T cells in Susac syndrome. Reverse transcription of about 0.45 to 1 ug RNA was performed with random hexamers. With immunoSEQ multiplex PCR, TCR beta CDR3 was amplified across 54 Vbeta and 13 Jbeta. TCRdb independently ran MiXCR on the immunoSEQ multiplex PCR reads; one entry per CDR3 protein. The sample shows fewer than 300,000 distinct CDR3 sequences, 70% to 90% of them seen only once. Sequencing targeted TCR beta in T cells from blood (CD8+ and CD4+). TEMRA cells were enriched by FACS, while CD8+ and CD4+ T cells were obtained through a negative isolation that was performed magnetically. The TCR comes from a human donor with multiple sclerosis. Sequenced material: CD8+ T cells from PBMCs.

CDR3 DNA: TGTGCCAGCAGTCCAGGGGTGAGGGACAACTATAGCAATCAGCCCCAGCATTTT. This encodes CASSPGVRDNYSNQPQHF. The chain carries TRBV28 and TRBJ1-5; perhaps TRBD1 as D (6 bases). Germline V lookup: CDR1 MDHEN, CDR2 SYDVKM. The V and J ends lost 5 bases and 0 bases respectively, with 20 bases between them. The CDR3 sequence is 18 residues long.